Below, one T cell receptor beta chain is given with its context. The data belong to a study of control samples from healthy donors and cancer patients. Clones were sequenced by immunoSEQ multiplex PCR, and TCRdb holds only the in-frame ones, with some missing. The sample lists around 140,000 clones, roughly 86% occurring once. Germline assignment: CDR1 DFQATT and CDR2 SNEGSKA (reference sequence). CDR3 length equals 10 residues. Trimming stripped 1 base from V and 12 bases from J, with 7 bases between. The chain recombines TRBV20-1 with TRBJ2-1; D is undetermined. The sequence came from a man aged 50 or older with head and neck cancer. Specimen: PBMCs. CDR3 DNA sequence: TGCAGTGCTAGAGGAATTGGGCAGTTCTTC. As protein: CSARGIGQFF.